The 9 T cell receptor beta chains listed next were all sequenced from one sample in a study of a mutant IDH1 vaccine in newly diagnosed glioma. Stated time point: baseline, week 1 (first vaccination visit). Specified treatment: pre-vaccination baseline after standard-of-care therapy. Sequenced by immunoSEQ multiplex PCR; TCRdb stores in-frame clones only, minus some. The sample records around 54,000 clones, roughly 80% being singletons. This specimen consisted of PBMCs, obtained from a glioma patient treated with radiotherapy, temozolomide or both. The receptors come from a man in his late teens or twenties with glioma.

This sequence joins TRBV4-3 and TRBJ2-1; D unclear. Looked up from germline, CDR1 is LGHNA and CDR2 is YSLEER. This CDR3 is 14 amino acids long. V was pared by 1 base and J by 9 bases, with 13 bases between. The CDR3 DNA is TGCGCCAGCAGCCAAGGTTGGACGACCGGTGAGCAGTTCTTC. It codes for CASSQGWTTGEQFF.

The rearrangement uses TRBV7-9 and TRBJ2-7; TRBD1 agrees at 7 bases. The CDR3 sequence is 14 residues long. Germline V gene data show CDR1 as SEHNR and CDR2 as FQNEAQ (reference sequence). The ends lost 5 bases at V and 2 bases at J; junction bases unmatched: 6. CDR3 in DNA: TGTGCCAGCAGCGCCCGGGACAGAGCCTACGAGCAGTACTTC. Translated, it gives CASSARDRAYEQYF.

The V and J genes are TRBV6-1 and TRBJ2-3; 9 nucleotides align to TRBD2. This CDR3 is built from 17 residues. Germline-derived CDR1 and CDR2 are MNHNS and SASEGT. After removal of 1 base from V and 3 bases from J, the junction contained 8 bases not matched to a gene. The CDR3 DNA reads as TGTGCCAGCAGTGAAGAAAAGGGCGGGGGGGCAACAGATACGCAGTATTTT. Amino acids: CASSEEKGGGATDTQYF.

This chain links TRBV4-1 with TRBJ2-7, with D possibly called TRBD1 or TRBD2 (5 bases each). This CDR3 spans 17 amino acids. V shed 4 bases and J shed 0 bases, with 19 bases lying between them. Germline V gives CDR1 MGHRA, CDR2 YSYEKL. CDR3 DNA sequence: TGCGCCAGCAGCCCGCTTGGGTGGGACCGTCACTCCTACGAGCAGTACTTC. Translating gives CASSPLGWDRHSYEQYF.

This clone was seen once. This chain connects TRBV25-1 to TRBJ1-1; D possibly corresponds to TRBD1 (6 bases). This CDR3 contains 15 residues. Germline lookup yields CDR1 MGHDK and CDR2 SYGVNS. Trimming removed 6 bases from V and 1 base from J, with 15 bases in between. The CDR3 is CASRSGGSGNTEAFF. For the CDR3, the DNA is TGTGCCAGCAGATCGGGGGGCTCGGGGAACACTGAAGCTTTCTTT.

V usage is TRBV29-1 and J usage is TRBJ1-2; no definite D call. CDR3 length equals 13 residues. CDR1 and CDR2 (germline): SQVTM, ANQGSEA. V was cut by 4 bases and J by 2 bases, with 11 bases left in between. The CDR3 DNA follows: TGCAGCGTTGCTCCCAGGTCGAACTATGGCTACACCTTC. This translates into CSVAPRSNYGYTF.

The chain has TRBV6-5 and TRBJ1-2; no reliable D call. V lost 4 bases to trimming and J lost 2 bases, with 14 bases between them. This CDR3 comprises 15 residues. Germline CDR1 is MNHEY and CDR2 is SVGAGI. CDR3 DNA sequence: TGTGCCAGCAGTTTAAGTCAGTTCTCGAACTATGGCTACACCTTC. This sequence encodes CASSLSQFSNYGYTF.

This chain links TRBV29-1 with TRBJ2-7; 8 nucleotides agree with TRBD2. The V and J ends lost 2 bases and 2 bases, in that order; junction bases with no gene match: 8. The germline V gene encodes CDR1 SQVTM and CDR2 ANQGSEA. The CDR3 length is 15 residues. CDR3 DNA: TGCAGCGTTGAACTAGCGGGCCGTGAACCCTACGAGCAGTACTTC. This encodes CSVELAGREPYEQYF.

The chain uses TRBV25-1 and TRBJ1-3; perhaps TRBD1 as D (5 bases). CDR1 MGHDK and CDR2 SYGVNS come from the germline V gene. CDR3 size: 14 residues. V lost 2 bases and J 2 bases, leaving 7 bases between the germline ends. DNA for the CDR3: TGTGCCAGCAGTGAAGTGGGGGCTGGAAACACCATATATTTT. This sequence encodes CASSEVGAGNTIYF.